Following are 16 T cell receptor beta chains from one sample sequenced in a study of cytotoxic CD8 clonotypes in ibrutinib-treated CLL. Clones were sequenced by immunoSEQ multiplex PCR, and TCRdb holds only the in-frame ones, with some missing. The sample records 300,000 or so clones, roughly 71% being singletons. The input for sequencing was PBMCs, taken after 36 months of ibrutinib treatment. These TCRs come from a human donor with chronic lymphocytic leukemia.

The rearrangement links TRBV2 to TRBJ1-2, with 8 bases fitting TRBD1. Trimming removed 6 bases from V and 2 bases from J; junction bases left unmatched: 8. The length of the CDR3 is 15 residues. Germline lookup yields CDR1 SNHLY and CDR2 FYNNEI. The CDR3 nucleotides are TGTGCCAGCAGAGGGAGGACAGGGTCCAACTATGGCTACACCTTC. It yields the protein CASRGRTGSNYGYTF.

The V and J genes are TRBV7-6 and TRBJ1-1; maybe TRBD1 (5 bases). The V gene lost 5 bases and the J gene lost 6 bases, with 13 bases spanning the gap. The CDR3 has 13 residues. Germline assignment: CDR1 SGHVS and CDR2 FNYEAQ. CDR3 loop: CASSPRGVPEAFF. The DNA for the CDR3 is TGTGCCAGCAGCCCTAGGGGAGTACCTGAAGCTTTCTTT.

Points on this clone: This sample also contains other DNA sequences that code for the same CDR3. This chain links TRBV28 with TRBJ2-7; weak D call: TRBD1 (5 bases). The CDR3 runs to 13 residues. The V end was cut by 5 bases, the J end by 1 base, with 9 bases between. In germline, CDR1 is MDHEN, CDR2 SYDVKM. In DNA, the CDR3 is TGTGCCAGCAGTGCCCAGGGATCCTACGAGCAGTACTTC. Translation: CASSAQGSYEQYF.

This clone was seen a handful of times. The V and J genes are TRBV2 and TRBJ1-5; D possibly corresponds to TRBD1 (6 bases). The germline gives CDR1 SNHLY, CDR2 FYNNEI. There are 15 residues in the CDR3. The germline V and J ends were trimmed by 6 bases and 0 bases, with 12 bases remaining between them. CDR3 residues: CASSRTEYSNQPQHF. In DNA form, the CDR3 reads TGTGCCAGCAGCCGGACAGAATATAGCAATCAGCCCCAGCATTTT.

The CDR3 spells CASSQEFGGEVSDTQYF. The CDR3 region has the DNA TGCGCCAGCAGCCAAGAATTTGGGGGGGAAGTATCAGATACGCAGTATTTT. The V call is TRBV4-3, the J call TRBJ2-3; TRBD2 matches 7 bases. Germline V gene lookup returns CDR1 LGHNA and CDR2 YSLEER. This CDR3 region has 17 residues. V lost 0 bases, J lost 4 bases, and 10 bases stayed unmatched.

CDR3 sequence reads: CASSPGTGNYGYTF. The CDR3, as DNA: TGTGCCAGCAGCCCTGGGACGGGGAACTATGGCTACACCTTC. The J gene is TRBJ1-2, the V gene TRBV10-3, with a weak D call TRBD1 (5 bases). CDR1 is ENHRY, CDR2 SYGVKD, per germline. V was pared by 10 bases and J by 2 bases, with 17 bases between. This CDR3 contains 14 residues.

CDR3 sequence reads: CASSPRFQETQYF. As DNA, the CDR3 is TGTGCCAGCAGCCCCCGTTTTCAAGAGACCCAGTACTTC. The chain joins TRBV7-6 to TRBJ2-5; D gene unclear. Germline CDR1 SGHVS, CDR2 FNYEAQ. V lost 5 bases and J 2 bases, leaving 9 bases between the germline ends. This CDR3 contains 13 residues.

V usage is TRBV7-9 and J usage is TRBJ2-3, with 9 bases that match TRBD1. V shed 5 bases and J 1 base; nucleotides not matched to a gene: 4. This CDR3 has 15 residues. The germline CDR1 and CDR2 sequences are SEHNR and FQNEAQ (reference sequence). The CDR3 sequence: CASSPGQGGTDTQYF. The CDR3 DNA reads as TGTGCCAGCAGCCCGGGACAGGGTGGCACAGATACGCAGTATTTT.

V is TRBV4-1 and J is TRBJ2-1, with TRBD2 matching 15 bases. CDR1 is MGHRA, CDR2 YSYEKL, per germline. V lost 6 bases to trimming and J lost 0 bases; unmatched junction nucleotides: 18. CDR3 length: 22 residues. DNA for the CDR3: TGCGCCAGCAGGATACTCCCCTCCCGGACTAGCGGGGGGGACAGCTCCTACAATGAGCAGTTCTTC. Translated: CASRILPSRTSGGDSSYNEQFF.

This clone was observed a few times. This sample also contains other DNA sequences that code for the same CDR3. The gene calls are TRBV11-2 and TRBJ2-1, with D possibly being TRBD1 or TRBD2 (6 bases each). Trimming took off 5 bases at V and 7 bases at J, with 9 bases between the two ends. CDR1 and CDR2 from the germline V gene are SGHAT and FQNNGV. This CDR3 region has 12 residues. CDR3 coding DNA: TGTGCCAGCAGCACGGGGGCGAATGAGCAGTTCTTC. As protein: CASSTGANEQFF.

The rearrangement links TRBV18 to TRBJ2-1, with 9 bases lining up with TRBD2. Losses at the gene ends were 0 bases for V and 8 bases for J; bases not matched to a gene: 5. Germline loops: CDR1 KGHSH, CDR2 LQKENI. CDR3 length: 15 amino acids. In nucleotides, the CDR3 is TGTGCCAGCTCACCACCGGGACTAGCATTCGATGAGCAGTTCTTC. Its protein is CASSPPGLAFDEQFF. Filled out from reference TRBV18 and TRBJ2-1, the complete variable domain reads NAGVMQNPRHLVRRRGQEARLRCSPMKGHSHVYWYRQLPEEGLKFMVYLQKENIIDESGMPKERFSAEFPKEGPSILRIQQVVRGDSAAYFCASSPPGLAFDEQFFGPGTRLTVL.

A few counts support this clone. The V call is TRBV5-1, the J call TRBJ2-1; no clear D. Trimming removed 2 bases at V and 8 bases at J, with 5 bases between. The CDR3 extends over 11 amino acids. Germline V CDR1 and CDR2: SGHRS, YFSETQ. The CDR3 protein is CASSFFDEQFF. The CDR3 coding sequence is TGCGCCAGCAGCTTCTTCGATGAGCAGTTCTTC.

This chain connects TRBV19 to TRBJ2-1; perhaps TRBD1 as D (5 bases). This CDR3 region has 18 residues. Between the trimmed V and J ends, which lost 3 bases and 7 bases, there was a span of 25 bases. CDR1 LNHDA and CDR2 SQIVND come from the germline V gene (reference sequence). The CDR3 is CASSIEITGMGMRNEQFF. The CDR3 DNA reads as TGTGCCAGTAGTATTGAAATCACAGGAATGGGGATGAGGAATGAGCAGTTCTTC.

This clone has just a few counts. The J gene is TRBJ1-5, the V gene TRBV10-3; 7 bases align to TRBD1. The J segment lost 4 bases and the V segment lost 6 bases, leaving 6 bases of the junction unmatched. The CDR3 has 14 residues. CDR1 is ENHRY and CDR2 is SYGVKD in the germline V gene. The CDR3 spells CAISMGQNNQPQHF. The CDR3 DNA sequence: TGTGCCATCAGCATGGGACAGAATAATCAGCCCCAGCATTTT.

This clone appeared many times. CDR3 protein: CASSEIEPRGHQPQHF. The CDR3, as DNA: TGTGCCAGCAGTGAAATCGAGCCCCGAGGACATCAGCCCCAGCATTTT. This chain uses TRBV2 with TRBJ1-5, with D hard to call. Between the trimmed V and J ends, which lost 2 bases and 5 bases, there was a span of 16 bases. The CDR3 runs to 16 residues. Germline V CDR1 and CDR2: SNHLY, FYNNEI. The variable domain in full, completed from reference TRBV2 and TRBJ1-5, reads EPEVTQTPSHQVTQMGQEVILRCVPISNHLYFYWYRQILGQKVEFLVSFYNNEISEKSEIFDDQFSVERPDGSNFTLKIRSTKLEDSAMYFCASSEIEPRGHQPQHFGDGTRLSIL.

The V gene is TRBV6-1, the J gene TRBJ1-2, with D unresolved. The V gene lost 3 bases and the J gene lost 3 bases, with 20 bases spanning the gap. This CDR3 contains 17 residues. Germline V gives CDR1 MNHNS, CDR2 SASEGT. The CDR3 sequence: CASSEEPLGPTHYGYTF. The CDR3, as DNA: TGTGCCAGCAGTGAGGAGCCCCTAGGACCTACGCACTATGGCTACACCTTC.